The clone carrying this T cell receptor beta chain was found a few times. The antigen is not known. Isolated RNA was reverse transcribed in full, so expressed TCRB transcripts were sequenced. The table came from immunoSEQ multiplex PCR; TCRdb's copy has only in-frame clones and leaves some out. The sample yields under 130,000 clones, 25% to 30% seen once. The sample comes from a study of beta chain features in type 1 diabetes. Looking at the study overall: There were around 100,000,000 sorted cells examined across all samples. Findings and caveats of the study: There was a moderate but significant shortening of TCRB CDR3s in all four CD4+ subsets of Type 1 diabetes patients.

Sort purity for all populations was recorded as exceeding 98%. Losses at the gene ends were 4 bases for V and 4 bases for J; bases not matched to a gene: 10. CDR3 length: 17 residues. The germline CDR1 and CDR2 sequences are SGHTA and FQGNSA. This chain links TRBV7-2 with TRBJ2-5, with 12 bases aligning to TRBD2. Specimen: central memory CD4+ T cells from blood. This TCR derives from a woman between 18 and 29 years old with type 1 diabetes. CDR3 sequence reads: CASSSDGTSGRRETQYF. DNA of the CDR3: TGTGCCAGCAGCTCAGATGGGACTAGCGGGCGCCGAGAGACCCAGTACTTC.